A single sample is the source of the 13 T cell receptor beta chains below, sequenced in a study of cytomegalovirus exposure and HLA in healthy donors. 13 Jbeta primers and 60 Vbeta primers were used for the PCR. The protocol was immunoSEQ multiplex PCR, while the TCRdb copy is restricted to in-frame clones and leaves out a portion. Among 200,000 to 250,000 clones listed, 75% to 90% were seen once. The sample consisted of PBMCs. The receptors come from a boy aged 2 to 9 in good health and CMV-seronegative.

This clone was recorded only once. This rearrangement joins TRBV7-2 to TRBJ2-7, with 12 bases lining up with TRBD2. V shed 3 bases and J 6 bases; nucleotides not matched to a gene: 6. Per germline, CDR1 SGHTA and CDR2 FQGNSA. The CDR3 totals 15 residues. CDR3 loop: CASSFETSGSSEQYF. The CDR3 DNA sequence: TGTGCCAGCAGCTTTGAGACTAGCGGGAGTAGCGAGCAGTACTTC.

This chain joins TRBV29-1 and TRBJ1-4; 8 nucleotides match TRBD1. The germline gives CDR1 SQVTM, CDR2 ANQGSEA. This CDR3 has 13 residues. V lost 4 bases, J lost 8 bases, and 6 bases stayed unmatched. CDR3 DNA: TGCAGCGTTGGAGGTGGACAGGGCGAAAAACTGTTTTTT. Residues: CSVGGGQGEKLFF.

The CDR3 DNA reads as TGTGCCAGCAGCCAAGGGAGCGAGCAGTACTTC. Its translation: CASSQGSEQYF. The V call is TRBV4-2, the J call TRBJ2-7; D not certain. The CDR3 is made up of 11 amino acids. Germline V lookup: CDR1 LGHNA, CDR2 YNFKEQ. Trimming removed 1 base at V and 6 bases at J, with 4 bases between.

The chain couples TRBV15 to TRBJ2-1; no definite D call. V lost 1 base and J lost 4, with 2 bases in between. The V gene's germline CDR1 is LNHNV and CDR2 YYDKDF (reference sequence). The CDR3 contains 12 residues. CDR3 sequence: CATSRAYNEQFF. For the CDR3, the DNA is TGTGCCACCAGCAGAGCTTACAATGAGCAGTTCTTC.

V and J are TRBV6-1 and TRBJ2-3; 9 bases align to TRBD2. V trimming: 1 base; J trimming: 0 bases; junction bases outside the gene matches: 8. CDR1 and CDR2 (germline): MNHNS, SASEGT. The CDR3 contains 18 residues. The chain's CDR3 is CASSEELVAGASTDTQYF. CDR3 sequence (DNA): TGTGCCAGCAGTGAAGAATTGGTAGCGGGGGCCAGCACAGATACGCAGTATTTT.

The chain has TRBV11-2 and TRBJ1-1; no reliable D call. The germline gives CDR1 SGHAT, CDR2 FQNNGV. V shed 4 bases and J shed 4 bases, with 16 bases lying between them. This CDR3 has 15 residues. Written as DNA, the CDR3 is TGTGCCAGCAGCTCACCCCGGGGTGAGGGCACTGAAGCTTTCTTT. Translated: CASSSPRGEGTEAFF.

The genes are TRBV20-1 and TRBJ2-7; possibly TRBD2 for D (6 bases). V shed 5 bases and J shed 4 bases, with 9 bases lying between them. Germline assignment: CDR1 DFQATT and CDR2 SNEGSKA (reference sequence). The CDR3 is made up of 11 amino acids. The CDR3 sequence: CSAPGEYEQYF. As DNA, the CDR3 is TGCAGTGCTCCGGGGGAGTACGAGCAGTACTTC.

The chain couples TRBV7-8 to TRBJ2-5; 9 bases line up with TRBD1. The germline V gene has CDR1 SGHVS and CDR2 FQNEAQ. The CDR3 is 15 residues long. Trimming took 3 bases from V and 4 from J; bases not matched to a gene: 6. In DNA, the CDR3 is TGTGCCAGCAGCTTGGATTGGACAGGGGTAGAGACCCAGTACTTC. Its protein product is CASSLDWTGVETQYF.

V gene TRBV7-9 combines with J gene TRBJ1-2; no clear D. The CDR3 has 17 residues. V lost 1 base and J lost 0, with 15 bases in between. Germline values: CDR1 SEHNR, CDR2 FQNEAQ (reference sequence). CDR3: CASSLVYDIGTNYGYTF. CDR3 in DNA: TGTGCCAGCAGCTTAGTGTACGACATCGGAACTAACTATGGCTACACCTTC.

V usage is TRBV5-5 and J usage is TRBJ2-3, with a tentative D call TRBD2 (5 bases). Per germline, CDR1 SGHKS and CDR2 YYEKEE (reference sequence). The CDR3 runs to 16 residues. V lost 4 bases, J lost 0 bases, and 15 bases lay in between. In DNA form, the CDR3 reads TGTGCCAGCAGCCCATCCGGGGTGGTTAGCACAGATACGCAGTATTTT. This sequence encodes CASSPSGVVSTDTQYF.

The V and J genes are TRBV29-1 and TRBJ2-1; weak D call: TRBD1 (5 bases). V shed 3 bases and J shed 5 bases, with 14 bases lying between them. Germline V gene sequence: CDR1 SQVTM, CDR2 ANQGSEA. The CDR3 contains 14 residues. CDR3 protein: CSVDGETANNEQFF. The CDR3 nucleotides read TGCAGCGTTGATGGCGAGACAGCTAACAATGAGCAGTTCTTC.

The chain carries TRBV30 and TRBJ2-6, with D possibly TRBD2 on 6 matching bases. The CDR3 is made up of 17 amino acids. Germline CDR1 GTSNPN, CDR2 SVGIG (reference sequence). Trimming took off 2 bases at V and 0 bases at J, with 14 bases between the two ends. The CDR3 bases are TGTGCCTGGAGTCAGGAGGGAGGAGACTCTGGGGCCAACGTCCTGACTTTC. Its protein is CAWSQEGGDSGANVLTF.

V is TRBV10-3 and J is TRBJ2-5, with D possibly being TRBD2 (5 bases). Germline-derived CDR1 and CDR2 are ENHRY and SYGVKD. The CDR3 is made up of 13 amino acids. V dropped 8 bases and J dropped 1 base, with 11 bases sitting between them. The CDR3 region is CAIRTEGQETQYF. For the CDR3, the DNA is TGTGCCATCCGGACCGAGGGCCAAGAGACCCAGTACTTC.